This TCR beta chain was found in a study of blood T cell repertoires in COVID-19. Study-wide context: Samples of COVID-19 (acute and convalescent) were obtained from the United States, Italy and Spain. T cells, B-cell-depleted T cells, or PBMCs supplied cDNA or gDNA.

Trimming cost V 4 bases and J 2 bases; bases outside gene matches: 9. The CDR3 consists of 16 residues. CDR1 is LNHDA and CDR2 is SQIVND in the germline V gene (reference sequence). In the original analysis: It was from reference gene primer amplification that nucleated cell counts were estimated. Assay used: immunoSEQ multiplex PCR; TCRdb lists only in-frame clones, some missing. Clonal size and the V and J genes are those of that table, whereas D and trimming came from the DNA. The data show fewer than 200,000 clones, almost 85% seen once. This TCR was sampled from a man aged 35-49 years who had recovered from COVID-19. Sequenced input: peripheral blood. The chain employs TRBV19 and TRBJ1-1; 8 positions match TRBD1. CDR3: CASSKIPGQGNTEAFF. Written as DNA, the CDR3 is TGTGCCAGTAGTAAAATACCCGGACAGGGAAACACTGAAGCTTTCTTT.